This is a list of T cell receptor beta chains from one sample in a study of T cells in Graves' hyperthyroidism and ophthalmopathy. TCRdb recomputed calls from the multiplex PCR reads with MiXCR, one row per CDR3 protein. The sample contains roughly 510,000 distinct CDR3 sequences, about 45% of which appear only once. Sequencing used peripheral blood or thyroid tissue (not recorded which). All receptors derive from an adult woman with Graves' disease, either hyperthyroidism or ophthalmopathy (not recorded which). Both conserved end residues are part of each CDR3. A D gene is named only where the DNA matches it firmly. Size tells how often a clone was seen (once, few, many) or the class of an expanded clone, and some rows leave it out.

d_gene	abundance	j_gene	v_gene	CDR3nt	CDR3aa
TRBD2	many	TRBJ2-2	TRBV29-1	TGCAGCGTCATGGTGTCTAGCGGGAGGAACACCGGGGAGCTGTTTTTT	CSVMVSSGRNTGELFF
TRBD1	few	TRBJ2-7	TRBV7-9	TGTGCCAGCCCCCCCGGGACAGTTGCCTACGAGCAGTACTTC	CASPPGTVAYEQYF
TRBD1	.	TRBJ2-2	TRBV29-1	TGCAGCGTTGATGGTGAGGGGGCTGGCACCGGGGAGCTGTTTTTT	CSVDGEGAGTGELFF
.	.	TRBJ2-7	TRBV6-1	TGTGCCAGCAGTGGGCCAGGGGGGTCCTACGAGCAGTACTTC	CASSGPGGSYEQYF
TRBD1	many	TRBJ2-5	TRBV29-1	TGCAGCGTTGGGTGGGACAGTCAAGAGACCCAGTACTTC	CSVGWDSQETQYF
.	.	TRBJ1-6	TRBV15	TGTGCCACCAGCACCGAGACAGTTCAGGATTCACCCCTCCACTTT	CATSTETVQDSPLHF
.	.	TRBJ2-5	TRBV6-6	TGTGCCACCGCAAGGGGAGAGACCCAGTACTTC	CATARGETQYF
TRBD1	.	TRBJ1-2	TRBV5-1	TGCGCCAGCAGCTTGGTTGGGGACAGTAACTATGGCTACACCTTC	CASSLVGDSNYGYTF
.	.	TRBJ1-2	TRBV2	TGTGCCAGCAGTGAAGCGGGAGAGGGCTATGGCTACACCTTC	CASSEAGEGYGYTF
.	.	TRBJ1-6	TRBV11-2	TGTGCCAGCAGCTTAGCGTGGGGACACCGGCTTACACCCCTCCACTTT	CASSLAWGHRLTPLHF
.	many	TRBJ1-2	TRBV6-2/TRBV6-3	TGTGCCAGCAGTCAGGCGGCAGGGAATGGCTACACCTTC	CASSQAAGNGYTF
TRBD2	few	TRBJ2-1	TRBV19	TGTGCCAGCGGGGCCAGCGGGGGTACCTACAATGAGCAGTTCTTC	CASGASGGTYNEQFF
TRBD1	many	TRBJ1-4	TRBV7-2	TGTGCCAGCAGCGGACAGGGGGCAACTAATGAAAAACTGTTTTTT	CASSGQGATNEKLFF
.	.	TRBJ1-3	TRBV20-1	TGCAGTGCTAGGGGGAGGCCGAGCTCTGGAAACACCATATATTTT	CSARGRPSSGNTIYF
.	.	TRBJ2-7	TRBV6-1	TGTGCCAGCCGGGACGGACCTTACGAGCAGTACTTC	CASRDGPYEQYF
.	.	TRBJ1-1	TRBV7-9	TGTGCCAGCAGCGCACCGGGACATAGGAACACTGAAGCTTTCTTT	CASSAPGHRNTEAFF
.	many	TRBJ2-2	TRBV7-9	TGTGCCAGCAGCTTAGGGAGCCTGAACACCGGGGAGCTGTTTTTT	CASSLGSLNTGELFF
TRBD1	.	TRBJ1-2	TRBV24-1	TGTGCCACCAGTGAAGGAGACAGGGGCATCTATGGCTACACCTTC	CATSEGDRGIYGYTF
.	.	TRBJ2-5	TRBV7-2	TGTGCCAGCAGCTTAGGTCCCACGCGAGAAGGGACCCAGTACTTC	CASSLGPTREGTQYF
.	many	TRBJ2-7	TRBV7-9	TGTGCCAGCAGCTCCCCCGGATCCTACGAGCAGTACTTC	CASSSPGSYEQYF
TRBD2	many	TRBJ2-2	TRBV2	TGTGCCAGCATGCGGGGGGCGAACACCGGGGAGCTGTTTTTT	CASMRGANTGELFF
.	.	TRBJ2-7	TRBV7-6	TGTGCCAGCGGCTCGGAGGCAGGGGTCTACGAGCAGTACTTC	CASGSEAGVYEQYF
.	many	TRBJ2-2	TRBV7-2	TGTGCCAGCAGCCGTCTAGGGAGCACCGGGGAGCTGTTTTTT	CASSRLGSTGELFF
TRBD2	many	TRBJ2-7	TRBV12-3/TRBV12-4	TGTGCCAGCAGCCCCATCGGGGCTAGCGGATCCTACGAGCAGTACTTC	CASSPIGASGSYEQYF
TRBD1	.	TRBJ1-3	TRBV11-2	TGTGCCAGCAGCTTATTCGACAGGGGTGGTGGAAACACCATATATTTT	CASSLFDRGGGNTIYF
.	.	TRBJ1-2	TRBV9	TGTGCCAGCAGCGTAGCTGCGGGAGATACGTATGGCTACACCTTC	CASSVAAGDTYGYTF
.	few	TRBJ2-5	TRBV7-2	TGTGCCAGCAGCCCCACAAGGCTGTCCGAGACCCAGTACTTC	CASSPTRLSETQYF
.	many	TRBJ2-7	TRBV13	TGTGCCAGCAGCTTAGAGGTGGGGTACGAGCAGTACTTC	CASSLEVGYEQYF
.	few	TRBJ2-7	TRBV2	TGTGCCAGCAGTGGGGGCCAGGGTGACACCTACGAGCAGTACTTC	CASSGGQGDTYEQYF
TRBD2	many	TRBJ2-7	TRBV4-3	TGCGCCAGCAGCCAAGGCGAGTGGGAGGGTACCTACGAGCAGTACTTC	CASSQGEWEGTYEQYF
.	.	TRBJ1-1	TRBV20-1	TGCAGTGCTAGAACAGGCTACTCCAGGGGAGCTTTCTTT	CSARTGYSRGAFF
.	many	TRBJ1-1	TRBV19	TGTGCCAGTAGTATGTGGAGGGGGTTGGGGAACACTGAAGCTTTCTTT	CASSMWRGLGNTEAFF
.	many	TRBJ1-2	TRBV5-8	TGTGCCAGCAGCTCAATTCAGGGTGGGTTAGCGGGCTACACCTTC	CASSSIQGGLAGYTF
TRBD1	many	TRBJ1-2	TRBV19	TGTGCCAGTAGTATCCTGCAGACAGGGGATGGCTACACCTTC	CASSILQTGDGYTF
TRBD1	.	TRBJ1-4	TRBV29-1	TGCAGCGCCTGGTCGGGACAGGCTAATGAAAAACTGTTTTTT	CSAWSGQANEKLFF
.	.	TRBJ1-4	TRBV5-4	TGTGCCAGCTCGGTTCAGGGGCGCGCTGAAAAACTGTTTTTT	CASSVQGRAEKLFF
.	many	TRBJ2-7	TRBV5-1	TGCGCCAGCAGCTTGGTCGGGACCGACAACTACGAGCAGTACTTC	CASSLVGTDNYEQYF
.	.	TRBJ2-6	TRBV29-1	TGCAGCGTTGCAAGGGGAGGCCCTGGGGCCAACGTCCTGACTTTC	CSVARGGPGANVLTF
.	.	TRBJ1-2	TRBV19	TGTGCCAGTAGTCCGCAGAATAACTATGGCTACACCTTC	CASSPQNNYGYTF
TRBD1	.	TRBJ1-1	TRBV29-1	TGCAGCGTGGCCCGGGACAGCACTGAAGCTTTCTTT	CSVARDSTEAFF
.	.	TRBJ1-1	TRBV4-3	TGCGCCAGCAGCCAAGGCAGACGCCTGAACACTGAAGCTTTCTTT	CASSQGRRLNTEAFF
.	.	TRBJ2-5	TRBV7-9	TGTGCCAGCAGCTTAGCGGACGGCAGGGGCAACTTC	CASSLADGRGNF
.	.	TRBJ2-6	TRBV2	TGTGCCAGCAGTGACGGCAGGGCGAACACTGAAGCTTTC	CASSDGRANTEAF
.	many	TRBJ1-6	TRBV7-8	TGTGCCAGCAGCTTACCCCAGGGACTTAATTCACCCCTCCACTTT	CASSLPQGLNSPLHF